This entry lists 20 T cell receptor beta chains sequenced from one sample in a study of T cells in Graves' hyperthyroidism and ophthalmopathy. RNA transcripts gave rise to amplified TCR beta CDR3 regions. When the TCR CDR3 underwent first-round RT-PCR, the HTBI primer set was used. TCRdb redid the calling of the multiplex PCR reads with MiXCR, one entry per CDR3 protein. This sample carries 350,000 to 400,000 distinct CDR3 sequences, under 20% of them seen once, and the ten largest clones take 40%. Sequences were obtained from blood. Receptors originate from a man younger than 30 with Graves' ophthalmopathy.

For the CDR3, the DNA is TGTGCCAGCGGTCAGGGGGTAACCTACAATGAGCAGTTCTTC. It specifies CASGQGVTYNEQFF. V gene TRBV6-2 or TRBV6-3 combines with J gene TRBJ2-1, with 7 bases that match TRBD1. The CDR3 totals 14 residues. Trimming at V came to 8 bases and at J to 2 bases, leaving 6 bases not matched to a gene. Germline V gene data show CDR1 as MNHEY and CDR2 as SVGEGT.

As concerns this clonotype: At one of its ends the junction is not consistent with the germline gene, which may arise from a read error. The chain has TRBV10-3 and TRBJ2-3; D may be TRBD2 (6 bases). This CDR3 is 14 amino acids long. The germline V gene encodes CDR1 ENHRY and CDR2 SYGVKD. CDR3 loop: CASSALGGEDTQYF. The CDR3 coding sequence is TGTGCCAGCAGTGCGCTCGGGGGAGAGGATACGCAGTATTTT.

V gene TRBV7-6 combines with J gene TRBJ2-7, with 10 bases aligning to TRBD2. Germline values: CDR1 SGHVS, CDR2 FNYEAQ. V was pared by 5 bases and J by 2 bases, with 12 bases of the junction left unmatched. The CDR3 extends over 17 amino acids. The CDR3 DNA reads TGTGCCAGCAGCCCCCGAACCGGAACTAGCGGGGCCTACGAGCAGTACTTC. Encoded protein: CASSPRTGTSGAYEQYF.

This chain connects TRBV12-3 or TRBV12-4 to TRBJ1-3; 10 bases agree with TRBD1. The CDR3 is made up of 18 amino acids. V was clipped by 3 bases and J by 0 bases; unmatched bases: 8. The CDR3 nucleotides are TGTGCCAGCAGTTTTCGGACAGGGGGTCTAAGCTCTGGAAACACCATATATTTT. Protein product: CASSFRTGGLSSGNTIYF.

This chain joins TRBV4-1 and TRBJ1-6, with D unresolved. Trimming left V 3 bases short and J 7 bases short, with 13 bases between. The CDR3 has 15 residues. Germline values: CDR1 MGHRA, CDR2 YSYEKL. The CDR3 here is CASSQGAAYNSPLHF. The DNA for the CDR3 is TGCGCCAGCAGCCAGGGTGCGGCTTACAATTCACCCCTCCACTTT.

This clonotype came up many times. The rearrangement links TRBV27 to TRBJ1-6, with TRBD1 as a possible D gene (5 bases). From germline, CDR1 is MNHEY and CDR2 SMNVEV (reference sequence). Deletions cut 2 bases from V and 7 bases from J, with 12 bases between. The CDR3 length is 15 residues. In nucleotides, the CDR3 is TGTGCCAGCAGTTTAGTAGGGGTTCTGAATTCACCCCTCCACTTT. This codes for CASSLVGVLNSPLHF.

This clonotype has at least ten counts. The V gene is TRBV29-1, the J gene TRBJ1-4; tentative D call: TRBD1 (5 bases). Trimming pared 6 bases from V and 0 bases from J, leaving 11 bases between. This CDR3 region has 14 residues. Germline V CDR1 and CDR2: SQVTM, ANQGSEA. In DNA, the CDR3 is TGCAGCGTCCCAGGGTTTGCAACTAATGAAAAACTGTTTTTT. Translating gives CSVPGFATNEKLFF.

The V call is TRBV7-6, the J call TRBJ1-1, with D possibly being TRBD1 (6 bases). Germline V gene lookup returns CDR1 SGHVS and CDR2 FNYEAQ. This CDR3 is built from 16 residues. V was shortened by 5 bases and J by 5 bases, with 21 bases between the two germline ends. The CDR3 reads CASSPTPGTGRTEAFF. CDR3 DNA sequence: TGTGCCAGCAGCCCCACTCCGGGCACAGGGAGAACTGAAGCTTTCTTT.

This clonotype was counted a few times. The chain is built from TRBV20-1 and TRBJ1-5; TRBD1 is a possible D gene (5 bases). The CDR3 consists of 19 residues. Germline V CDR1 and CDR2: DFQATT, SNEGSKA (reference sequence). Trimming pared 6 bases from V and 0 bases from J, leaving 27 bases between. The CDR3 DNA is TGCAGTGCGACGGAACCCTCTACACCGACAGCCGATAGCAATCAGCCCCAGCATTTT. Translating it yields CSATEPSTPTADSNQPQHF.

The table lists this clonotype with many counts. The J gene is TRBJ2-2, the V gene TRBV5-1; D unclear. Germline CDR1 SGHRS, CDR2 YFSETQ. There are 15 residues in the CDR3. Trimming removed 2 bases from V and 7 bases from J, with 15 bases in between. In DNA, the CDR3 is TGCGCCAGCAGCTTAGGCCACGGAGTCGACGGGGAGCTGTTTTTT. This translates into CASSLGHGVDGELFF.

This CDR3 is CASSPSGRSPLHF. In DNA, the CDR3 is TGTGCCAGTAGTCCCTCGGGGAGATCACCCCTCCACTTT. The chain uses TRBV19 and TRBJ1-6; D call uncertain. V lost 5 bases, J lost 10 bases, and 12 bases lay in between. Germline CDR1 LNHDA, CDR2 SQIVND (reference sequence). The CDR3 loop spans 13 amino acids. Full variable domain (outside the CDR3, taken from reference TRBV19 and TRBJ1-6): DGGITQSPKYLFRKEGQNVTLSCEQNLNHDAMYWYRQDPGQGLRLIYYSQIVNDFQKGDIAEGYSVSREKKESFPLTVTSAQKNPTAFYLCASSPSGRSPLHFGNGTRLTVT.

This clonotype has more than one count but fewer than ten. This chain connects TRBV6-1 to TRBJ2-7, with 7 bases matching TRBD1. Germline trimming cut 7 bases from V and 5 bases from J; bases unmatched to any gene: 8. Germline V gene sequence: CDR1 MNHNS, CDR2 SASEGT. There are 13 residues in the CDR3. CDR3 sequence reads: CASKRQGRDEQYF. Here the CDR3 DNA reads TGTGCCAGCAAGAGACAGGGTAGGGACGAGCAGTACTTC.

This clonotype showed up many times. The CDR3 region has the DNA TGTGCCAGCAGTTGGTACCAAGAGACCCAGTACTTC. Its translation: CASSWYQETQYF. The gene calls are TRBV11-2 and TRBJ2-5; unclear D gene. This CDR3 comprises 12 residues. The germline CDR1 and CDR2 sequences are SGHAT and FQNNGV. The V gene lost 6 bases and the J gene lost 0 bases, with 5 bases spanning the gap.

This clonotype showed up just a few times. The chain employs TRBV7-2 and TRBJ2-1; 10 nucleotides line up with TRBD1. CDR1 and CDR2 from the germline V gene are SGHTA and FQGNSA. The trim removed 5 bases at V and 9 bases at J, leaving 7 bases unmatched. CDR3 size: 14 residues. In nucleotides, the CDR3 is TGTGCCAGCAGCATCGGGACAGGGGTTACTGAGCAGTTCTTC. This sequence encodes CASSIGTGVTEQFF.

This clonotype was recorded at least ten times. The chain uses TRBV9 and TRBJ1-4; tentatively, D is TRBD1 (5 bases). Trimming cost V 2 bases and J 2 bases, with 16 bases left between them. There are 17 residues in the CDR3. The germline CDR1 and CDR2 sequences are SGDLS and YYNGEE. The CDR3: CASSVQGGWGTNEKLFF. CDR3 DNA: TGTGCCAGCAGCGTTCAGGGAGGCTGGGGCACTAATGAAAAACTGTTTTTT.

This clonotype occurred a few times. The chain has TRBV24-1 and TRBJ1-1; TRBD1 matches 9 bases. Germline V gene sequence: CDR1 KGHDR, CDR2 SFDVKD. The CDR3 sequence is 13 residues long. V lost 3 bases, J lost 12 bases, and 7 bases stayed unmatched. The CDR3 sequence: CATSDAGTGKTFF. The CDR3 DNA reads as TGTGCCACCAGTGATGCCGGGACAGGGAAAACTTTCTTT.

The rearrangement uses TRBV6-5 and TRBJ1-6, with a possible D match to TRBD1 (5 bases). The germline V gene encodes CDR1 MNHEY and CDR2 SVGAGI. The CDR3 sequence is 17 residues long. Trimming pared 2 bases from V and 10 bases from J, leaving 21 bases between. The chain's CDR3 is CASSYGWAGMGESPLHF. In DNA form, the CDR3 reads TGTGCCAGCAGTTACGGATGGGCAGGGATGGGAGAGTCACCCCTCCACTTT.

This clonotype appeared a few times. The CDR3 reads CATWGTYNYGYTF. As DNA, the CDR3 is TGTGCCACCTGGGGGACCTATAACTATGGCTACACCTTC. The rearrangement links TRBV10-3 to TRBJ1-2; D perhaps matches TRBD1 (5 bases). CDR1 and CDR2 from the germline V gene are ENHRY and SYGVKD. Trimming pared 10 bases from V and 1 base from J, leaving 13 bases between. The CDR3 is made up of 13 amino acids.

At least ten counts were recorded for this clonotype. This rearrangement joins TRBV3-1 to TRBJ2-3; D may correspond to TRBD1 or TRBD2 (5 bases each). CDR3 length: 14 amino acids. Germline-derived CDR1 and CDR2 are LGHDT and YNNKEL (reference sequence). The ends were cut back, 2 bases at V and 1 base at J, with 7 bases in the middle. The CDR3 protein is CASSQRDGTDTQYF. The CDR3, as DNA: TGTGCCAGCAGCCAACGGGACGGCACAGATACGCAGTATTTT.

This clonotype was seen more than once but under ten times. This sequence joins TRBV24-1 and TRBJ2-3, with D unclear. The CDR3 consists of 13 residues. The germline CDR1 and CDR2 sequences are KGHDR and SFDVKD. The V gene lost 6 bases and the J gene lost 4 bases, with 10 bases spanning the gap. The DNA for the CDR3 is TGTGCCACCAGTCTATCGGGTCCAGATACGCAGTATTTT. It codes for CATSLSGPDTQYF.